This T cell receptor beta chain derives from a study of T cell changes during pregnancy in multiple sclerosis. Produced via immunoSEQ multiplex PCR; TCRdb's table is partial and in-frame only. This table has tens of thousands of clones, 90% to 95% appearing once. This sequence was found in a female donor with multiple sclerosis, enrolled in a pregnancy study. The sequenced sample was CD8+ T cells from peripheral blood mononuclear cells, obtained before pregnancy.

CDR3 DNA: TGTGCCTGGAGTGTTCTTTCGGGAGCTGAAGCTTTCTTT. It specifies CAWSVLSGAEAFF. This chain links TRBV30 with TRBJ1-1; D gene uncertain. Trimming removed 0 bases at V and 6 bases at J, with 11 bases between. The CDR3 is made up of 13 amino acids. Germline lookup yields CDR1 GTSNPN and CDR2 SVGIG (reference sequence).